The rows below give T cell receptor beta chains drawn from one sample of a study of cytomegalovirus exposure and HLA in healthy donors. Measured with immunoSEQ multiplex PCR; TCRdb has only the in-frame clones, and not every one. The top ten clones hold under 20% of a sample with 60,000 to 95,000 clones, 84% of them seen once. The sequencing input was PBMCs. The receptor set was obtained from a man in his 70s in good health and CMV-seropositive. The conserved cysteine and the conserved F or W are not part of the CDR3 here.

J gene | V gene | CDR3 protein
TRBJ2-5 | TRBV6-1 | ASSTTGGDQETQY
TRBJ1-6 | TRBV4-2 | ASSQDIATYNSPLH
TRBJ2-1 | TRBV7-9 | ASSLALRDRVLDEQF
TRBJ1-1 | TRBV5-1 | ASSPGQANTEAF
TRBJ1-1 | TRBV30 | AWNQQENTEAF
TRBJ1-2 | TRBV19 | ASSIKEGDGYT
TRBJ1-5 | TRBV6-5 | ASSDTPRGQPQH
TRBJ2-7 | TRBV2 | ASSETGLTYEQY
TRBJ2-7 | TRBV4-3 | ASSQDWTGSCEQY
TRBJ2-2 | TRBV2 | ASSDRGSAGELF
TRBJ2-3 | TRBV10-2 | ASSDGLAGADTQY
TRBJ2-3 | TRBV15 | ATSRDDFITDTQY
TRBJ2-7 | TRBV27 | ASSQWGQPYEQY
TRBJ1-4 | TRBV6-1 | ASRPGQGWEKLF
TRBJ1-5 | TRBV28 | ASSSGQGRGNQPQH
TRBJ2-4 | TRBV5-5 | ASSLGDRAGGGNIQY
TRBJ2-1 | TRBV2 | ASSLNTGVLNEQF
TRBJ2-7 | TRBV5-5 | ASSLQGPPLKQY
TRBJ2-7 | TRBV6-1 | ASTWRGYEQY
TRBJ2-7 | TRBV7-9 | ASSLMEDRTYEQY
TRBJ1-5 | TRBV6-4 | ASSESRQGSNQPQH
TRBJ2-1 | TRBV7-3 | ASSWSGSGNEQF
TRBJ1-1 | TRBV7-9 | ASSLQTGAEAF
- | TRBV29-1 | SVADRGAGEQY
TRBJ2-5 | TRBV14 | ASSPGGGGTQY
TRBJ1-5 | TRBV5-6 | ASSLGQGYNQPQH
TRBJ1-2 | TRBV29-1 | SVPTGEIRGYT
TRBJ2-1 | TRBV28 | ASSSAGTGNNEQF